The 15 T cell receptor beta chains below come from one sample, sequenced in a study of T-cell memory formation after mild COVID-19. TCRdb passed the 5' RACE reads through MiXCR, listing each CDR3 protein once. The data show about 560,000 distinct CDR3 sequences, roughly 17% seen once. The material sequenced was PBMCs or a T cell subset sorted from them (not recorded which). All receptors come from an adult woman who had mild COVID-19 (a few samples of this study predate the infection). Cell type and time point are not known.

This clonotype was counted only a few times. The DNA for the CDR3 is TGTGCCAGCAGCTTAGTGTATAGGGGCTCTGGGGCCAACGTCCTGACTTTC. It is translated as CASSLVYRGSGANVLTF. The chain recombines TRBV7-9 with TRBJ2-6; D possibly corresponds to TRBD1 (5 bases). The CDR3 is 17 residues long. V was trimmed by 1 base and J by 0 bases, leaving 10 bases between them. CDR1 is SEHNR and CDR2 is FQNEAQ in the germline V gene (reference sequence). The entire variable domain, with the rest obtained from reference TRBV7-9 and TRBJ2-6, is as follows: DTGVSQNPRHKITKRGQNVTFRCDPISEHNRLYWYRQTLGQGPEFLTYFQNEAQLEKSRLLSDRFSAERPKGSFSTLEIQRTEQGDSAMYLCASSLVYRGSGANVLTFGAGSRLTVL.

This chain joins TRBV29-1 and TRBJ2-3; D gene unclear. Per the germline V gene, CDR1 is SQVTM and CDR2 is ANQGSEA. The V and J ends lost 2 bases and 0 bases respectively, with 6 bases between them. This CDR3 is built from 13 residues. The CDR3 nucleotides are TGCAGCGTTGAAAAGGGTAGCACAGATACGCAGTATTTT. It translates to CSVEKGSTDTQYF.

This clonotype was picked up a small number of times. The chain employs TRBV6-1 and TRBJ2-1, with a weak D call TRBD2 (6 bases). This CDR3 contains 15 residues. Germline V gene sequence: CDR1 MNHNS, CDR2 SASEGT. Trimming took off 7 bases at V and 0 bases at J, with 13 bases between the two ends. CDR3: CASKSTGSSYNEQFF. CDR3 DNA: TGTGCCAGCAAGAGTACCGGGAGCTCCTACAATGAGCAGTTCTTC.

The rearrangement joins TRBV4-3 to TRBJ2-7; D gene ambiguous. Between the trimmed V and J ends, which lost 0 bases and 10 bases, there was a span of 16 bases. This CDR3 region has 14 residues. The V gene's germline CDR1 is LGHNA and CDR2 YSLEER. CDR3 loop: CASSQDSDIRGQYF. The CDR3 DNA follows: TGCGCCAGCAGCCAAGATTCCGATATACGAGGACAGTACTTC.

This clonotype was counted a few times. The chain uses TRBV6-2 or TRBV6-3 and TRBJ1-5; no clear D gene. V lost 2 bases to trimming and J lost 2 bases, with 7 bases between them. The germline V gene encodes CDR1 MNHEY and CDR2 SVGEGT. The CDR3 runs to 14 residues. DNA of the CDR3: TGTGCCAGCAGTTACCCCCCAGGCAATCAGCCCCAGCATTTT. Amino acids: CASSYPPGNQPQHF.

This clonotype was counted a few times. The chain employs TRBV12-3 or TRBV12-4 and TRBJ2-6, with 9 bases identical to TRBD1. The CDR3 totals 18 residues. The V and J ends lost 6 bases and 2 bases, in that order; junction bases with no gene match: 11. The CDR3 is CASRMPGQGLTGANVLTF. CDR3 nucleotide sequence: TGTGCCAGCAGGATGCCGGGACAGGGCCTTACTGGGGCCAACGTCCTGACTTTC.

This clonotype was recorded at least ten times. The junction does not match germline at one end; this may be a read error. The rearrangement joins TRBV5-1 to TRBJ2-7; 10 bases are shared with TRBD1. CDR1 SGHRS and CDR2 YFSETQ come from the germline V gene. This CDR3 contains 14 residues. CDR3 in amino acids: CASSSGQGPYEQYF. The CDR3 DNA follows: TGTGCCAGTAGTTCGGGACAGGGGCCCTACGAGCAGTACTTC. Full variable domain (remainder filled in from reference TRBV5-1 and TRBJ2-7): KAGVTQTPRYLIKTRGQQVTLSCSPISGHRSVSWYQQTPGQGLQFLFEYFSETQRNKGNFPGRFSGRQFSNSRSEMNVSTLELGDSALYLCASSSGQGPYEQYFGPGTRLTVT.

The CDR3 spells CASSSRQVSRQPQHF. The DNA of the CDR3 is TGTGCCAGCAGCTCCCGACAGGTTTCACGGCAGCCCCAGCATTTT. The V call is TRBV7-2, the J call TRBJ1-5; D possibly corresponds to TRBD1 (6 bases). V was clipped by 4 bases and J by 7 bases, with 17 bases between them. In germline, CDR1 is SGHTA, CDR2 FQGNSA. The CDR3 sequence is 15 residues long.

The chain uses TRBV2 and TRBJ2-7; 9 positions agree with TRBD1. The CDR3 consists of 15 residues. CDR1 and CDR2 from the germline V gene are SNHLY and FYNNEI. After removal of 6 bases from V and 3 bases from J, the junction contained 9 bases not matched to a gene. As DNA, the CDR3 is TGTGCCAGCAGCCAGGGGGACAGGGCGGTCTACGAGCAGTACTTC. This translates into CASSQGDRAVYEQYF.

V gene TRBV6-1 combines with J gene TRBJ2-7; no firm D call. The CDR3 spans 12 residues. V was pared by 2 bases and J by 3 bases, with 5 bases between. Per germline, CDR1 MNHNS and CDR2 SASEGT. CDR3 residues: CASSETYYEQYF. CDR3 nucleotide sequence: TGTGCCAGCAGTGAAACCTACTACGAGCAGTACTTC.

This clonotype was seen a few times. This chain links TRBV2 with TRBJ2-2, with 7 bases fitting TRBD1. The CDR3 contains 13 residues. V dropped 11 bases and J dropped 5; count of bases not matched to a gene: 8. CDR1 is SNHLY, CDR2 FYNNEI, per germline. This CDR3 reads CAGQATWTGELFF. The CDR3 nucleotides are TGTGCCGGACAGGCGACCTGGACCGGGGAGCTGTTTTTT. Full variable domain (remainder filled in from reference TRBV2 and TRBJ2-2): EPEVTQTPSHQVTQMGQEVILRCVPISNHLYFYWYRQILGQKVEFLVSFYNNEISEKSEIFDDQFSVERPDGSNFTLKIRSTKLEDSAMYFCAGQATWTGELFFGEGSRLTVL.

This chain connects TRBV3-1 to TRBJ1-3; D is perhaps TRBD1 (5 bases). The V gene lost 0 bases and the J gene lost 0 bases, with 18 bases spanning the gap. CDR3 length: 19 amino acids. CDR1 LGHDT and CDR2 YNNKEL come from the germline V gene (reference sequence). The CDR3 nucleotides read TGTGCCAGCAGCCAAGATCACGTGGACACACTTTCCTCTGGAAACACCATATATTTT. This translates into CASSQDHVDTLSSGNTIYF.

The rearrangement joins TRBV7-2 to TRBJ1-1; weak D call: TRBD1 (5 bases). Trimming left V 5 bases short and J 8 bases short, with 15 bases between. This CDR3 has 13 amino acids. Germline loops: CDR1 SGHTA, CDR2 FQGNSA. For the CDR3, the DNA is TGTGCCAGCAGCCAAACGGGACGGGTAGAAGCTTTCTTT. Protein sequence: CASSQTGRVEAFF.

This clonotype has only a few counts. The chain is built from TRBV27 and TRBJ1-6, with a weak D call TRBD1 (5 bases). The germline V gene has CDR1 MNHEY and CDR2 SMNVEV (reference sequence). Deletions cut 2 bases from V and 7 bases from J, with 12 bases between. The CDR3 has 15 amino acids. The CDR3 sequence: CASSLGKGVNSPLHF. The CDR3 bases are TGTGCCAGCAGTTTAGGGAAAGGGGTAAATTCACCCCTCCACTTT.

The chain links TRBV2 to TRBJ2-1; 9 nucleotides match TRBD2. CDR1 is SNHLY and CDR2 is FYNNEI in the germline V gene. Unmatched junction bases numbered 4, after V lost 7 bases and J lost 3 bases. This CDR3 spans 14 amino acids. The CDR3 reads CASKTSGFYNEQFF. The DNA for the CDR3 is TGTGCCAGCAAGACTAGCGGCTTCTACAATGAGCAGTTCTTC.